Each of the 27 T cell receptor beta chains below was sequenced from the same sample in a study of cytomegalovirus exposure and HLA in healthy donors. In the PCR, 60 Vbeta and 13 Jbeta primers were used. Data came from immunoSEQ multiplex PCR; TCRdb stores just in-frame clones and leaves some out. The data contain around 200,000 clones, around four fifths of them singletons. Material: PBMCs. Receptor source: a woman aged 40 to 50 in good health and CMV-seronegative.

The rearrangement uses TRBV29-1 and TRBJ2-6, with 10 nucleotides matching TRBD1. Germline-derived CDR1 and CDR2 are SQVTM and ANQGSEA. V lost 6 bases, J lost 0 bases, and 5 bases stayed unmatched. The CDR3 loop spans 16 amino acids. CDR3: CSVAGTGASGANVLTF. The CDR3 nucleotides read TGCAGCGTCGCCGGGACAGGGGCCTCTGGGGCCAACGTCCTGACTTTC.

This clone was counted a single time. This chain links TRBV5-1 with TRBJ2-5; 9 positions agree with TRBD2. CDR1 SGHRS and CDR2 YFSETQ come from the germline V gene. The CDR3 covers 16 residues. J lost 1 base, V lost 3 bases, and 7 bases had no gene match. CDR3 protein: CASSSLSGGPQETQYF. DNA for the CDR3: TGCGCCAGCAGCTCCCTTAGCGGGGGCCCCCAAGAGACCCAGTACTTC.

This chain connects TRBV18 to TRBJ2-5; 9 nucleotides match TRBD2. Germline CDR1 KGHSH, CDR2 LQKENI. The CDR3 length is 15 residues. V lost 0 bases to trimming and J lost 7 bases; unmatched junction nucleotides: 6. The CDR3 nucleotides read TGTGCCAGCTCACCACCGTCTAGCGGGGATTTGACCCAGTACTTC. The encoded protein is CASSPPSSGDLTQYF.

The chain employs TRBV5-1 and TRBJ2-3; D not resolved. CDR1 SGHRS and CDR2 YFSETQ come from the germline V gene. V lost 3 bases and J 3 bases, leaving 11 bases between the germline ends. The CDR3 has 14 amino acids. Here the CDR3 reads CASSSRSATDTQYF. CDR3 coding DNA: TGCGCCAGCAGCTCCCGGTCTGCTACAGATACGCAGTATTTT.

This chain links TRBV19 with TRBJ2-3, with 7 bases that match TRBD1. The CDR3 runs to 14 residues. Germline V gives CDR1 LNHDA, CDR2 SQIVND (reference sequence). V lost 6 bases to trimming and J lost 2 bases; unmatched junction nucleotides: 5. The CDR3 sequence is CASSLRGITDTQYF. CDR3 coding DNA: TGTGCCAGTAGCCTCAGGGGGATCACAGATACGCAGTATTTT.

Here the CDR3 DNA reads TGCGCCAGCAGCTTGGATGGAGGAGGGAATTCACCCCTCCACTTT. Translating gives CASSLDGGGNSPLHF. The V gene is TRBV5-1, the J gene TRBJ1-6; D is ambiguous. Germline V lookup: CDR1 SGHRS, CDR2 YFSETQ. The V end lost 0 bases, the J end lost 7 bases, and 11 bases lay between the germline ends. This CDR3 is 15 amino acids long.

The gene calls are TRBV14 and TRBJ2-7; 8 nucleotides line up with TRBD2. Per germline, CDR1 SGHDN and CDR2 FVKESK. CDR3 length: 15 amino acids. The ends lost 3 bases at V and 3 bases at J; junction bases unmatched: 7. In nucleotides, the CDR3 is TGTGCCAGCAGCCAGTCCAGCGGGGGCCTCTACGAGCAGTACTTC. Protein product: CASSQSSGGLYEQYF.

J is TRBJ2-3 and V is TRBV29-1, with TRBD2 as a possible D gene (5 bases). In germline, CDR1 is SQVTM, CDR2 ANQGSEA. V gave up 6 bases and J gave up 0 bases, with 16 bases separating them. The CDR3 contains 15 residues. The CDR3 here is CSVPGSQVSTDTQYF. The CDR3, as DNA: TGCAGCGTCCCGGGGAGTCAGGTTAGCACAGATACGCAGTATTTT.

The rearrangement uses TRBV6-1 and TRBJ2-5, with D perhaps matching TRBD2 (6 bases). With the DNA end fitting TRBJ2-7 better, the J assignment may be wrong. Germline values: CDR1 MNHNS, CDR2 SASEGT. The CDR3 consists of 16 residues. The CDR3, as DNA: TGTGCCAGCAGTGACCCCGTGCGGGACGGAGCCTACGAGCAGTACTTC. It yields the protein CASSDPVRDGAYEQYF.

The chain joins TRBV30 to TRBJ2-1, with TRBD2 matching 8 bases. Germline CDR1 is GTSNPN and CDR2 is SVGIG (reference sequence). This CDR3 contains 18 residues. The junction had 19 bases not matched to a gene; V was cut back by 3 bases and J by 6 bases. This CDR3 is CAWRKGRGVTKLSNEQFF. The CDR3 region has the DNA TGTGCCTGGAGGAAGGGGCGGGGGGTCACTAAATTGTCCAATGAGCAGTTCTTC.

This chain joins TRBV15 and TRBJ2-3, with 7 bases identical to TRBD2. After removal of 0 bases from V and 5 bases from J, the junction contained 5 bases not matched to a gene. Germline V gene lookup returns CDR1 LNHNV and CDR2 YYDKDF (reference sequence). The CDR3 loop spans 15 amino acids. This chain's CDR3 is CATSRDQSGVDTQYF. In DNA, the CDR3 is TGTGCCACCAGCAGAGATCAAAGCGGGGTAGATACGCAGTATTTT.

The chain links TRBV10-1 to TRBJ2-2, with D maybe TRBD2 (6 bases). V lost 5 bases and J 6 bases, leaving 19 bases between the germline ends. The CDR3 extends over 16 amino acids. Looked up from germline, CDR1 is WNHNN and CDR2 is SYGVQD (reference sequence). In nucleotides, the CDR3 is TGCGCCAGCAGTCCTAGGTACGGTGGGGGGTCCGGGGAGCTGTTTTTT. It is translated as CASSPRYGGGSGELFF.

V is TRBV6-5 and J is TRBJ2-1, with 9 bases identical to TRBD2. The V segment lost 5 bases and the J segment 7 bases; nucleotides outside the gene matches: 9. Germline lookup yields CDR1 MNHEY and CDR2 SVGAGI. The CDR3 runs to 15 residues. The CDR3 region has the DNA TGTGCCAGCAGTCGCGGGGGGGCCGTATATAATGAGCAGTTCTTC. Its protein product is CASSRGGAVYNEQFF.

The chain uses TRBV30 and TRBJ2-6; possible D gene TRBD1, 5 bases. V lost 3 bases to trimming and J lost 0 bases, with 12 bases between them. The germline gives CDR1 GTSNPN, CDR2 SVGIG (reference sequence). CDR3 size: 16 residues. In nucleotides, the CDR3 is TGTGCCTGGAGGGACAATCTATTCTCTGGGGCCAACGTCCTGACTTTC. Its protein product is CAWRDNLFSGANVLTF.

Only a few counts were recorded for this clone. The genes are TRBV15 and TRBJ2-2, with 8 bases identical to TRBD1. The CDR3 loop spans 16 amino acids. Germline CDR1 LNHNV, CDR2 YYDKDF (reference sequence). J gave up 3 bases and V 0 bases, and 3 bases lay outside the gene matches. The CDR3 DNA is TGTGCCACCAGCAGAGAGTTACAGGGGGACACCGGGGAGCTGTTTTTT. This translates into CATSRELQGDTGELFF. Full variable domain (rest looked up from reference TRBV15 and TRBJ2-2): DAMVIQNPRYQVTQFGKPVTLSCSQTLNHNVMYWYQQKSSQAPKLLFHYYDKDFNNEADTPDNFQSRRPNTSFCFLDIRSPGLGDTAMYLCATSRELQGDTGELFFGEGSRLTVL.

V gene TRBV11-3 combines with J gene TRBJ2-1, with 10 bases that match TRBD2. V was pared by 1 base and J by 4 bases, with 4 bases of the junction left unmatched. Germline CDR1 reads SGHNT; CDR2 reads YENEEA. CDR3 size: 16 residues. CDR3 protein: CASSLGAGGQYNEQFF. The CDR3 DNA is TGTGCCAGCAGCTTAGGAGCGGGGGGGCAATACAATGAGCAGTTCTTC.

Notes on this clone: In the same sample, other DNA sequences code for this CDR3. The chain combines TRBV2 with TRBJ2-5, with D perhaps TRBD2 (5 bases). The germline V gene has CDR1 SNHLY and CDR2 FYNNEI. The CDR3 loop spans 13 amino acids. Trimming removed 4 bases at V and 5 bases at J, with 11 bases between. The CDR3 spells CASSGTREETQYF. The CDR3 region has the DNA TGTGCCAGCAGTGGAACTAGGGAGGAGACCCAGTACTTC.

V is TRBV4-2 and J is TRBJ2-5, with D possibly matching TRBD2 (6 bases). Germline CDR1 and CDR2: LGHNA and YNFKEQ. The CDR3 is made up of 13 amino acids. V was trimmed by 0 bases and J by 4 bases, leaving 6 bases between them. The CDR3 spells CASSQEGGETQYF. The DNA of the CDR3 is TGTGCCAGCAGCCAAGAGGGGGGAGAGACCCAGTACTTC.

The CDR3 loop is CASSLGLRPGGNEQFF. The CDR3 DNA follows: TGTGCCAGCAGCCTAGGCCTAAGACCAGGAGGCAATGAGCAGTTCTTC. V usage is TRBV7-2 and J usage is TRBJ2-1, with TRBD2 as a possible D gene (5 bases). V gave up 5 bases and J gave up 6 bases, with 20 bases separating them. The CDR3 totals 16 residues. Germline V gives CDR1 SGHTA, CDR2 FQGNSA. The whole variable domain, filled in from reference TRBV7-2 and TRBJ2-1, reads GAGVSQSPSNKVTEKGKDVELRCDPISGHTALYWYRQSLGQGLEFLIYFQGNSAPDKSGLPSDRFSAERTGGSVSTLTIQRTQQEDSAVYLCASSLGLRPGGNEQFFGPGTRLTVL.

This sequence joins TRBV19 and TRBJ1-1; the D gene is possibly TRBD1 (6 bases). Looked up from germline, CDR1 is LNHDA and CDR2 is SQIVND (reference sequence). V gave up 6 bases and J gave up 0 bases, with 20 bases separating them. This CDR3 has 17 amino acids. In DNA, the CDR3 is TGTGCCAGTAGACTACTGTCGGCAGGGGCCATGAACACTGAAGCTTTCTTT. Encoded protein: CASRLLSAGAMNTEAFF. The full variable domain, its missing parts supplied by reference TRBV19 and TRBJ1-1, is DGGITQSPKYLFRKEGQNVTLSCEQNLNHDAMYWYRQDPGQGLRLIYYSQIVNDFQKGDIAEGYSVSREKKESFPLTVTSAQKNPTAFYLCASRLLSAGAMNTEAFFGQGTRLTVV.

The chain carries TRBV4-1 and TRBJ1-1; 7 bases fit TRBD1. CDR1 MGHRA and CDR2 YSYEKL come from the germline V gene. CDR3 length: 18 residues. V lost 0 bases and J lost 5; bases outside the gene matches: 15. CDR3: CASSQDLHRGASGTEAFF. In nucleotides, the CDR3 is TGCGCCAGCAGCCAAGATCTGCACAGGGGCGCCAGTGGGACTGAAGCTTTCTTT.

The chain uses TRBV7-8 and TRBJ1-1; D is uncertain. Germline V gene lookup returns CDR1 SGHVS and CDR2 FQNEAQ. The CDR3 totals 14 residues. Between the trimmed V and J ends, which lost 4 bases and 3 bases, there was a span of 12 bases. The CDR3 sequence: CASSSINRDTEAFF. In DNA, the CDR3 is TGTGCCAGCAGCTCGATAAACCGGGACACTGAAGCTTTCTTT.

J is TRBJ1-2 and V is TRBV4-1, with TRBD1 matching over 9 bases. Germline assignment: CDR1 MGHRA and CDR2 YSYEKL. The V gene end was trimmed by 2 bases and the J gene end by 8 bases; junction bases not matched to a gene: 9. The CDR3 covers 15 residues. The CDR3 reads CASSQNTGGSFGYTF. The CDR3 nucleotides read TGCGCCAGCAGCCAAAATACAGGGGGCTCATTCGGCTACACCTTC.

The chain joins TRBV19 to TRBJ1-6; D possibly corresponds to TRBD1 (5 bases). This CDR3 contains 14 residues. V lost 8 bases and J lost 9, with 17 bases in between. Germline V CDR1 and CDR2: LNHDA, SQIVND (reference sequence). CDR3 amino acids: CASCLDSQGSPLHF. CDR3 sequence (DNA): TGTGCCAGTTGCCTTGACAGTCAGGGTTCACCCCTCCACTTT.

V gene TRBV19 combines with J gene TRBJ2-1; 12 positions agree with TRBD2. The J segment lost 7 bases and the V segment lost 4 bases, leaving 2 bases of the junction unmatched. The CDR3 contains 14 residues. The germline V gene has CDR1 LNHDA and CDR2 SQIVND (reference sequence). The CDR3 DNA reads TGTGCCAGTAGTACTAGCGGGGGGGGAAATGAGCAGTTCTTC. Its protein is CASSTSGGGNEQFF.

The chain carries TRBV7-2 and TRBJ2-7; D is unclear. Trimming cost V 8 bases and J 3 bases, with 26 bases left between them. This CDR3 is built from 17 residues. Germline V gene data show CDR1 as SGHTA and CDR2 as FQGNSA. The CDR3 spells CASLPPVGRRRDYEQYF. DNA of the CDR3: TGTGCCAGCTTACCGCCGGTCGGCAGGCGACGTGACTACGAGCAGTACTTC.

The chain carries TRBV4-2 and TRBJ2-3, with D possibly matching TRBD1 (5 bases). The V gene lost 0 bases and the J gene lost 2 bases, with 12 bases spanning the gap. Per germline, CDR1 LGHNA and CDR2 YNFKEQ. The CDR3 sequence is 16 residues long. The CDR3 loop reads CASSQDPRVSTDTQYF. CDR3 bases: TGTGCCAGCAGCCAAGACCCCAGGGTGTCCACAGATACGCAGTATTTT.